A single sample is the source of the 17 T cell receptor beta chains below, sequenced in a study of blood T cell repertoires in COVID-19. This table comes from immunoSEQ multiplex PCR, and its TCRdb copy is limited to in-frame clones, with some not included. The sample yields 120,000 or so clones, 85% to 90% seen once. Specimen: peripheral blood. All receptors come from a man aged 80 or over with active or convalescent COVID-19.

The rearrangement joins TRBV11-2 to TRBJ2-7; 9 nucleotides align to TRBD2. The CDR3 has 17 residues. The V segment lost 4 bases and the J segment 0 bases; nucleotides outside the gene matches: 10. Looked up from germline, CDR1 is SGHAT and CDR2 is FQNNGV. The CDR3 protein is CASSWPIAGASSYEQYF. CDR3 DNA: TGTGCCAGCAGCTGGCCTATAGCGGGGGCCAGCTCCTACGAGCAGTACTTC.

DNA for the CDR3: TGTGCCAGCAGTTTAAGACAGGGACCCCAGCATTTT. This encodes CASSLRQGPQHF. The chain is built from TRBV12-3 or TRBV12-4 and TRBJ1-5; 7 bases are shared with TRBD1. The V segment lost 2 bases and the J segment 10 bases; nucleotides outside the gene matches: 2. This CDR3 region has 12 residues.

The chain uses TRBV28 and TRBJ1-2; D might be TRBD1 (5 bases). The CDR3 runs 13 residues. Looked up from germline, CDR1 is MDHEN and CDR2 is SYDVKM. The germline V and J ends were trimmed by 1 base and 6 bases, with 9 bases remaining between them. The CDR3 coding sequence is TGTGCCAGCAGTTTATCAGGGTTGGATGGCTACACCTTC. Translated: CASSLSGLDGYTF.

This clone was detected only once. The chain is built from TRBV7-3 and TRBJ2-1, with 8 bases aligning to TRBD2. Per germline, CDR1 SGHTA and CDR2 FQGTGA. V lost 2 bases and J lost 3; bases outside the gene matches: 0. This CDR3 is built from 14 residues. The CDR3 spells CASSLRGGYNEQFF. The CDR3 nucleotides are TGTGCCAGCAGCTTACGGGGGGGCTACAATGAGCAGTTCTTC.

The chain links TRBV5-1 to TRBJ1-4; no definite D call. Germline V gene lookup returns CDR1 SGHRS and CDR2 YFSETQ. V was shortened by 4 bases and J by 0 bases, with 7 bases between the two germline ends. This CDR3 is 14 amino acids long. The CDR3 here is CASSPQTTNEKLFF. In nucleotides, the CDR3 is TGCGCCAGCAGCCCCCAAACAACTAATGAAAAACTGTTTTTT.

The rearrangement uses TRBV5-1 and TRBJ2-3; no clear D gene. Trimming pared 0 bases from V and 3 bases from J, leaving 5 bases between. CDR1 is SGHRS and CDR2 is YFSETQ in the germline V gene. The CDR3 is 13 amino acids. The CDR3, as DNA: TGCGCCAGCAGCTTGGACGGTACAGATACGCAGTATTTT. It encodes CASSLDGTDTQYF.

This CDR3 reads CASSLEGGSFYGYTF. The CDR3 DNA is TGCGCCAGCAGCTTGGAAGGGGGCTCTTTCTATGGCTACACCTTC. V usage is TRBV5-1 and J usage is TRBJ1-2; 7 nucleotides line up with TRBD1. Losses at the gene ends were 0 bases for V and 4 bases for J; bases not matched to a gene: 6. The CDR3 consists of 15 residues. CDR1 is SGHRS and CDR2 is YFSETQ in the germline V gene.

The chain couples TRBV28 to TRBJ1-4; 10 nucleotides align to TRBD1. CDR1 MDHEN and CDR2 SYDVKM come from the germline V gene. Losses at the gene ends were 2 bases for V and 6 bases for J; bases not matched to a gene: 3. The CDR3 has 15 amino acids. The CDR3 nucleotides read TGTGCCAGCAGTTTACCGACAGGGGGCTATGAAAAACTGTTTTTT. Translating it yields CASSLPTGGYEKLFF. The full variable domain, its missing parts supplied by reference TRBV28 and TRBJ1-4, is DVKVTQSSRYLVKRTGEKVFLECVQDMDHENMFWYRQDPGLGLRLIYFSYDVKMKEKGDIPEGYSVSREKKERFSLILESASTNQTSMYLCASSLPTGGYEKLFFGSGTQLSVL.

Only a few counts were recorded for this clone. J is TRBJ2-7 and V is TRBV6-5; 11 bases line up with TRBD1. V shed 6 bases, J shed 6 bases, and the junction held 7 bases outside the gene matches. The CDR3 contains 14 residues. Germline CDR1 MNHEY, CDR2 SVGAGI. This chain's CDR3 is CASRTRTGGAEQYF. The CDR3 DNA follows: TGTGCCAGCAGGACCCGGACAGGGGGCGCCGAGCAGTACTTC.

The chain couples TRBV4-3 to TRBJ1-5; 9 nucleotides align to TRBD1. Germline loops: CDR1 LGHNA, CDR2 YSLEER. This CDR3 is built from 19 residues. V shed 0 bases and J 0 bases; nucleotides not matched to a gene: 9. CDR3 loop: CASSQDLPGQGYSNQPQHF. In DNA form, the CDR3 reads TGCGCCAGCAGCCAAGATCTTCCAGGACAGGGGTATAGCAATCAGCCCCAGCATTTT.

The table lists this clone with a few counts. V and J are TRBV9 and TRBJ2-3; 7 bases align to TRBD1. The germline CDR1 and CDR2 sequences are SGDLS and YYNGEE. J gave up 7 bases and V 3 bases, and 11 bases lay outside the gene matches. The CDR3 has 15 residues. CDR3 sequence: CASSGGQERGNTQYF. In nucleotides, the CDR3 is TGTGCCAGCAGCGGCGGACAGGAGAGGGGGAATACGCAGTATTTT.

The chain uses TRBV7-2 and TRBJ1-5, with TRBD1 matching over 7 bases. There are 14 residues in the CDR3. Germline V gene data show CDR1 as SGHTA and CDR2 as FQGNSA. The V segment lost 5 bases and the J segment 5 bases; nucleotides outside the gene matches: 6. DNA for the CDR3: TGTGCCAGCAGCGCCCGAACAGGGGATCAGCCCCAGCATTTT. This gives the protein CASSARTGDQPQHF.

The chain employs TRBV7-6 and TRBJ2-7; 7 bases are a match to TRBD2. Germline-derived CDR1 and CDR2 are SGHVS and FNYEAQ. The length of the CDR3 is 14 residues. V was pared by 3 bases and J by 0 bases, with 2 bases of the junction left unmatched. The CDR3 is CASSFRDYSYEQYF. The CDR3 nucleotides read TGTGCCAGCAGCTTCCGGGACTACTCCTACGAGCAGTACTTC.

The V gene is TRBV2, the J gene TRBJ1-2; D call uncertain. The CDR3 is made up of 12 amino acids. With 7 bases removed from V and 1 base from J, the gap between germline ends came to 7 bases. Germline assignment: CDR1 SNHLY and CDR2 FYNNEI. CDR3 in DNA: TGTGCCAGCAAAACAGATAACTATGGCTACACCTTC. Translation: CASKTDNYGYTF.

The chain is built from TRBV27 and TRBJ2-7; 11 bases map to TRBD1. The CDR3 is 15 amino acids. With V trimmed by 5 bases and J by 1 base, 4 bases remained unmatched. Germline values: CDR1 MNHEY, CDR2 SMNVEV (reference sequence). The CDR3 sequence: CASSRDRGVSYEQYF. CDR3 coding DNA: TGTGCCAGCAGTCGGGACAGGGGGGTTTCCTACGAGCAGTACTTC.

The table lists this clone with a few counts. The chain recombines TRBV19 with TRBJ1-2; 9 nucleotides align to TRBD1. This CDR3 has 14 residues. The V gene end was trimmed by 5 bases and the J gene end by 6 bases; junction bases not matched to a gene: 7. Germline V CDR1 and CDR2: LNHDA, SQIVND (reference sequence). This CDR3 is CASSLQDRGHGYTF. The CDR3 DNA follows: TGTGCCAGTAGTCTCCAGGACAGGGGCCATGGCTACACCTTC.

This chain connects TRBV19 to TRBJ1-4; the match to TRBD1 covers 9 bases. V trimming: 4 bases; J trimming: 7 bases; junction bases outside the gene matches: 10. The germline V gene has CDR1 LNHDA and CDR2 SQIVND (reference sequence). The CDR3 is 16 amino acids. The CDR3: CASSKLPGQGGEKLFF. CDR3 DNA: TGTGCCAGTAGTAAGCTACCGGGACAGGGAGGTGAAAAACTGTTTTTT.